These 26 T cell receptor beta chains originate from one sample sequenced in a study of cytomegalovirus exposure and HLA in healthy donors (dated by TCRdb to about 2017). The receptor library was made with the immunoSEQ multiplex PCR assay. In TCRdb, the immuneACCESS table is reduced to in-frame sequences with V and J assigned. These tables do not hold every clone; where another copy was compared, an unresolved V gene accounts for under half, and the others remain unexplained. The sample data list a few hundred thousand clones, and 86% of these were observed just once. The biggest ten clones account for roughly 0.83% of the sample. Sequencing used PBMCs. The receptors come from a woman in her late teens or twenties in good health and CMV-seronegative.

The rearrangement uses TRBV27 and TRBJ1-4; no reliable D call. The V end lost 4 bases, the J end lost 0 bases, and 9 bases lay between the germline ends. Germline values: CDR1 MNHEY, CDR2 SMNVEV (reference sequence). The CDR3 is 15 residues long. The CDR3 loop is CASSSTGATNEKLFF. DNA of the CDR3: TGTGCCAGCAGTTCCACGGGAGCAACTAATGAAAAACTGTTTTTT.

The CDR3 is CATSLTLGSGRNNEQFF. Written as DNA, the CDR3 is TGTGCCACCAGCTTGACCCTAGGTAGCGGGAGAAATAATGAGCAGTTCTTC. The V call is TRBV15, the J call TRBJ2-1; TRBD2 aligns across 9 bases. The CDR3 is 17 residues long. Germline V lookup: CDR1 LNHNV, CDR2 YYDKDF (reference sequence). V shed 5 bases and J 7 bases; nucleotides not matched to a gene: 15.

The V call is TRBV6-1, the J call TRBJ1-2; D unresolved. Trimming pared 5 bases from V and 0 bases from J, leaving 10 bases between. Germline V lookup: CDR1 MNHNS, CDR2 SASEGT. The CDR3 length is 14 residues. CDR3 residues: CASSSQQSNYGYTF. DNA for the CDR3: TGTGCCAGCAGTTCCCAACAGTCTAACTATGGCTACACCTTC.

This chain uses TRBV5-1 with TRBJ2-1, with TRBD2 identical over 16 bases. The V gene's germline CDR1 is SGHRS and CDR2 YFSETQ. With 2 bases clipped from V and 7 bases from J, the junction kept 6 bases outside the gene matches. The CDR3 contains 17 residues. The DNA for the CDR3 is TGCGCCAGCAGCTTCCCGGGACTAGCGGGAGGGGGGAATGAGCAGTTCTTC. Encoded protein: CASSFPGLAGGGNEQFF.

The chain joins TRBV12-5 to TRBJ1-2; D remains unclear. The CDR3 is 16 residues long. V shed 1 base and J shed 2 bases, with 14 bases lying between them. CDR1 is LGHNT, CDR2 FRNRAP, per germline. CDR3 sequence (DNA): TGTGCTAGTGGTTTGGGTGTGGGAGGCCAAAACTATGGCTACACCTTC. Protein product: CASGLGVGGQNYGYTF.

The chain combines TRBV28 with TRBJ2-1; 13 nucleotides agree with TRBD2. Germline V gene data show CDR1 as MDHEN and CDR2 as SYDVKM. There are 15 residues in the CDR3. V shed 5 bases, J shed 3 bases, and the junction held 1 base outside the gene matches. CDR3 protein: CASSRTSGSYNEQFF. The CDR3 bases are TGTGCCAGCAGTCGGACTAGCGGGAGCTACAATGAGCAGTTCTTC.

For the CDR3, the DNA is TGTGCATACGGGGTCCTCAGGCGCAATGAGCAGTTCTTC. Its protein is CAYGVLRRNEQFF. The chain recombines TRBV30 with TRBJ2-1, with D tentatively TRBD2 (5 bases). The CDR3 is made up of 13 amino acids. The V gene's germline CDR1 is GTSNPN and CDR2 SVGIG (reference sequence).

CDR3 sequence (DNA): TGCGCCAGCAGCCGTCAGCCGGCGACAGGCACCTACAATGAGCAGTTCTTC. This gives the protein CASSRQPATGTYNEQFF. V gene TRBV4-1 combines with J gene TRBJ2-1; tentatively, D is TRBD1 (6 bases). The V gene lost 4 bases and the J gene lost 2 bases, with 18 bases spanning the gap. Germline V gene data show CDR1 as MGHRA and CDR2 as YSYEKL. The CDR3 is made up of 17 amino acids.

The rearrangement uses TRBV7-3 and TRBJ2-1; 7 bases match TRBD2. Germline V gene sequence: CDR1 SGHTA, CDR2 FQGTGA. Trimming at V came to 1 base and at J to 5 bases, leaving 5 bases not matched to a gene. The CDR3 sequence is 15 residues long. The chain's CDR3 is CASSLNGGTNNEQFF. CDR3 coding DNA: TGTGCCAGCAGCTTAAACGGGGGGACCAACAATGAGCAGTTCTTC.

The J gene is TRBJ2-5, the V gene TRBV18, with 7 bases that match TRBD1. The V segment lost 6 bases and the J segment 4 bases; nucleotides outside the gene matches: 11. Germline assignment: CDR1 KGHSH and CDR2 LQKENI. The CDR3 contains 15 residues. Here the CDR3 reads CASSSETYRGETQYF. DNA of the CDR3: TGTGCCAGCTCGTCAGAGACTTACAGGGGAGAGACCCAGTACTTC.

The chain uses TRBV15 and TRBJ1-2, with a tentative D call TRBD1 (6 bases). Germline V CDR1 and CDR2: LNHNV, YYDKDF (reference sequence). The CDR3 contains 14 residues. V was trimmed by 0 bases and J by 6 bases, leaving 11 bases between them. CDR3 DNA: TGTGCCACCAGCAGAGATAGGGCAGGGGATGGCTACACCTTC. Its translation: CATSRDRAGDGYTF.

The chain recombines TRBV7-8 with TRBJ2-7, with a weak D call TRBD1 (6 bases). The germline V and J ends were trimmed by 3 bases and 3 bases, with 15 bases remaining between them. The CDR3 has 15 amino acids. Germline V gives CDR1 SGHVS, CDR2 FQNEAQ. CDR3 region: CASSFFPGGGYEQYF. CDR3 nucleotide sequence: TGTGCCAGCAGCTTTTTCCCTGGGGGCGGCTACGAGCAGTACTTC.

The chain uses TRBV7-8 and TRBJ1-2; D not certain. The V and J ends lost 1 base and 7 bases respectively, with 7 bases between them. CDR3 length: 12 residues. Per the germline V gene, CDR1 is SGHVS and CDR2 is FQNEAQ. CDR3 nucleotides: TGTGCCAGCAGCTTAGGTCGACTTGGCTACACCTTC. Its protein is CASSLGRLGYTF.

There are a few counts of this clone. This chain connects TRBV4-1 to TRBJ1-5, with 7 positions matching TRBD1. The CDR3 is made up of 19 amino acids. V lost 4 bases, J lost 3 bases, and 18 bases stayed unmatched. Germline V gene sequence: CDR1 MGHRA, CDR2 YSYEKL. The CDR3 spells CASSPRLEGGDSYNQPQHF. The CDR3 nucleotides are TGCGCCAGCAGCCCCCGACTCGAGGGCGGGGACAGCTACAATCAGCCCCAGCATTTT.

V and J are TRBV2 and TRBJ2-5; D remains unclear. Between the trimmed V and J ends, which lost 7 bases and 2 bases, there was a span of 5 bases. The CDR3 has 11 amino acids. Germline values: CDR1 SNHLY, CDR2 FYNNEI. CDR3 sequence: CASNGQETQYF. CDR3 nucleotide sequence: TGTGCCAGCAACGGGCAAGAGACCCAGTACTTC. The entire variable domain, with the rest obtained from reference TRBV2 and TRBJ2-5, is as follows: EPEVTQTPSHQVTQMGQEVILRCVPISNHLYFYWYRQILGQKVEFLVSFYNNEISEKSEIFDDQFSVERPDGSNFTLKIRSTKLEDSAMYFCASNGQETQYFGPGTRLLVL.

This clone was counted between two and nine times. The chain is built from TRBV5-4 and TRBJ1-2; D unclear. The CDR3 has 12 amino acids. Germline V gene sequence: CDR1 SGHNT, CDR2 YYREEE (reference sequence). V dropped 0 bases and J dropped 10 bases, with 10 bases sitting between them. CDR3 amino acids: CASSLVVGSYTF. The DNA for the CDR3 is TGTGCCAGCAGCTTGGTCGTCGGGTCCTACACCTTC.

This chain connects TRBV19 to TRBJ1-6; unclear D gene. This CDR3 comprises 16 residues. V lost 0 bases to trimming and J lost 5 bases, with 11 bases between them. The germline V gene has CDR1 LNHDA and CDR2 SQIVND (reference sequence). The DNA of the CDR3 is TGTGCCAGTAGTATAGATCTCCCTATGGATAATTCACCCCTCCACTTT. Its protein is CASSIDLPMDNSPLHF.

The chain joins TRBV6-5 to TRBJ2-7, with 8 bases aligning to TRBD2. The CDR3 is made up of 14 amino acids. Unmatched junction bases numbered 4, after V lost 2 bases and J lost 4 bases. The germline CDR1 and CDR2 sequences are MNHEY and SVGAGI. CDR3 DNA: TGTGCCAGCAGTTACGAATCTAGCGGGTACGAGCAGTACTTC. Residues: CASSYESSGYEQYF.

The chain is built from TRBV30 and TRBJ2-3, with TRBD1 identical over 9 bases. CDR1 and CDR2 from the germline V gene are GTSNPN and SVGIG (reference sequence). V shed 5 bases, J shed 4 bases, and the junction held 4 bases outside the gene matches. This CDR3 region has 13 residues. The CDR3 DNA is TGTGCCTGGGGGACAGGGATACCAGATACGCAGTATTTT. The encoded protein is CAWGTGIPDTQYF.

This sequence joins TRBV11-2 and TRBJ2-7; 8 nucleotides agree with TRBD1. Germline CDR1 SGHAT, CDR2 FQNNGV. The V segment lost 0 bases and the J segment 4 bases; nucleotides outside the gene matches: 5. The CDR3 has 15 amino acids. CDR3 loop: CASSLEAGGAYEQYF. The CDR3 nucleotides are TGTGCCAGCAGCTTAGAGGCAGGGGGCGCATACGAGCAGTACTTC.

The chain is built from TRBV4-3 and TRBJ1-2; tentative D call: TRBD1 (5 bases). The V end lost 0 bases, the J end lost 5 bases, and 13 bases lay between the germline ends. The germline V gene encodes CDR1 LGHNA and CDR2 YSLEER. The CDR3 spans 15 residues. The CDR3 DNA follows: TGCGCCAGCAGCCAAGATTCTGGGGCCGGGTATGGCTACACCTTC. Residues: CASSQDSGAGYGYTF.

This clone has a handful of counts. One end of the junction does not line up with germline, which may come from a read error. The gene calls are TRBV28 and TRBJ2-7; possible D gene TRBD1, 6 bases. The germline V gene encodes CDR1 MDHEN and CDR2 SYDVKM. The CDR3 runs to 14 residues. CDR3 protein: CASRLSTGPYEQYF. The CDR3 DNA sequence: TGTGCCAGCAGGTTATCGACAGGTCCCTACGAGCAGTACTTC.

This sequence joins TRBV10-1 and TRBJ1-1; D gene ambiguous. Germline CDR1 is WNHNN and CDR2 is SYGVQD (reference sequence). The CDR3 totals 14 residues. V was trimmed by 8 bases and J by 4 bases, leaving 17 bases between them. CDR3 protein: CASRAQGEGTEAFF. In DNA form, the CDR3 reads TGCGCCAGCCGGGCCCAAGGAGAGGGCACTGAAGCTTTCTTT.

In DNA, the CDR3 is TGTGCCAGTGGGGGCGAGGTCACTGAAGCTTTCTTT. It is translated as CASGGEVTEAFF. The chain recombines TRBV2 with TRBJ1-1, with D perhaps matching TRBD1 (6 bases). CDR1 and CDR2 (germline): SNHLY, FYNNEI. V was trimmed by 9 bases and J by 4 bases, leaving 12 bases between them. This CDR3 comprises 12 residues.

The CDR3 spells CASSSSPYLRGEKLFF. The CDR3 nucleotides read TGTGCCAGCAGCAGCTCGCCCTACCTTCGAGGGGAAAAACTGTTTTTT. The chain couples TRBV27 to TRBJ1-4; D unclear. Germline CDR1 is MNHEY and CDR2 is SMNVEV (reference sequence). The CDR3 covers 16 residues. The V end lost 6 bases, the J end lost 8 bases, and 22 bases lay between the germline ends.

V and J are TRBV9 and TRBJ2-1; 9 bases agree with TRBD2. The CDR3 is 16 residues long. V shed 0 bases and J 8 bases; nucleotides not matched to a gene: 9. CDR1 SGDLS and CDR2 YYNGEE come from the germline V gene. CDR3 DNA sequence: TGTGCCAGCAGCGTAGCGGGCGGGAGGGCCTCATATGAGCAGTTCTTC. Protein product: CASSVAGGRASYEQFF.